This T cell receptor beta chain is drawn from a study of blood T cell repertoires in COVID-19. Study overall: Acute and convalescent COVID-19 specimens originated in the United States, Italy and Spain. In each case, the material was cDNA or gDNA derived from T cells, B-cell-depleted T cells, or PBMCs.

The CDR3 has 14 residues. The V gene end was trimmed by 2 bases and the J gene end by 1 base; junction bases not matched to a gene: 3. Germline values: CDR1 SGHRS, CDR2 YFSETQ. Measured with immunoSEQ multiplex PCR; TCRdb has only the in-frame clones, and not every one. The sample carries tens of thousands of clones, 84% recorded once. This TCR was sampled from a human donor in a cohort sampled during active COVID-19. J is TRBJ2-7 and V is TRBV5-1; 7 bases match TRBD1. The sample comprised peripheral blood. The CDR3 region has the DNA TGCGCCAGCAGCTTAGAGGACAGGTCCTACGAGCAGTACTTC. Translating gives CASSLEDRSYEQYF.